This T cell receptor beta chain appears in the sequencing data of a study of T cell responses to AZD1222 COVID-19 vaccine. Study-wide context: Second-dose groups at about 4 or about 12 weeks were pooled.

Study results and limitations: Spike was spanned by vaccine-associated CD4 TCRs, with dominance at 160-218 and 743-854. Clonal diversity was possibly underestimated, and the donors were mostly white British, with more females.

The CDR3 runs 12 residues. Trimming shortened V by 2 bases and J by 4 bases, and 5 bases separated the two germline ends. Germline values: CDR1 KGHDR, CDR2 SFDVKD. Some clones are missing from TCRdb's copy, which holds only in-frame ones; the method was immunoSEQ multiplex PCR. The sample holds 100,000 to 150,000 clones; 89% are singletons and the top ten take roughly 1.6%. As for this clone: Its antigen is still unknown.

The TCR originated in an adult in good health. This specimen was peripheral blood, taken on day 0 of AZD1222 vaccination. V is TRBV24-1 and J is TRBJ2-7; D gene ambiguous. The CDR3 coding sequence is TGTGCCACCAGTGATTGGGGTTACGAGCAGTACTTC. This codes for CATSDWGYEQYF.